Listed below are T cell receptor beta chains from one sample, sequenced in a study of PD-1 blockade in classical Hodgkin lymphoma. Some clones are missing from TCRdb's copy, which holds only in-frame ones; the method was immunoSEQ multiplex PCR. This table holds 7,000 or so clones, 78% found once. The sample taken for sequencing was peripheral blood mononuclear cells (PBMCs). These TCRs come from a human donor with classical Hodgkin lymphoma. The CDR3 runs from the conserved cysteine through the conserved F or W. The D gene is left open where the match is weak. Clone sizes are given selectively: once, few, many, or a class where the clone is expanded.

size,V,J,D,CDR3,DNA
once,TRBV28,TRBJ2-2,TRBD2,CASSLLASGRGRDTGELFF,TGTGCCAGCAGTTTGCTGGCTAGCGGGAGGGGCCGGGACACCGGGGAGCTGTTTTTT
once,TRBV28,TRBJ2-7,TRBD1,CASSSPDRGYEQYF,TGTGCCAGCAGTTCCCCGGACAGGGGTTACGAGCAGTACTTC
NA,TRBV28,TRBJ1-1,NA,CASSTSVQGWTEAFF,TGTGCCAGCAGTACCTCAGTACAGGGTTGGACTGAAGCTTTCTTT
NA,TRBV5-4,TRBJ2-1,NA,CASSLRNENEQFF,TGTGCCAGCAGCTTGAGGAACGAGAATGAGCAGTTCTTC
NA,TRBV7-9,TRBJ1-4,TRBD1,CASSAGTVSIATNEKLFF,TGTGCCAGCAGCGCCGGGACAGTATCTATTGCAACTAATGAAAAACTGTTTTTT
NA,TRBV28,TRBJ2-1,TRBD2,CAARPAGVGNEQFF,TGTGCCGCTAGGCCAGCGGGAGTGGGGAATGAGCAGTTCTTC
NA,TRBV6-1,TRBJ2-5,TRBD2,CASSEAPGLRGGETQYF,TGTGCCAGCAGTGAGGCCCCGGGACTTCGCGGGGGAGAGACCCAGTACTTC
NA,TRBV11-2,TRBJ2-7,NA,CASSLTDLGEQYF,TGTGCCAGCAGCTTAACGGACCTGGGGGAGCAGTACTTC
once,TRBV2,TRBJ2-1,NA,CASSPLQSANEQFF,TGTGCCAGCAGTCCTCTCCAAAGCGCCAATGAGCAGTTCTTC
NA,TRBV18,TRBJ2-7,NA,CASSHDSWNEQYF,TGTGCCAGCTCACACGACTCCTGGAACGAGCAGTACTTC
NA,TRBV11-2,TRBJ2-5,NA,CASSLAVGETQYF,TGTGCCAGCAGCTTGGCTGTCGGAGAGACCCAGTACTTC
NA,TRBV28,TRBJ1-1,TRBD1,CASSFPRTGNTEAFF,TGTGCCAGCAGTTTCCCCCGGACAGGCAACACTGAAGCTTTCTTT
NA,TRBV30,TRBJ1-1,TRBD1,CAWSPTLPGQGVTEAFF,TGTGCCTGGAGTCCAACCCTACCGGGACAGGGGGTTACTGAAGCTTTCTTT
few,TRBV16,TRBJ1-5,NA,CASSQYRQSNQPQHF,TGTGCCAGCAGCCAATACAGGCAAAGCAATCAGCCCCAGCATTTT
NA,TRBV30,TRBJ1-2,TRBD1,CAWSHDREYGYTF,TGTGCCTGGAGCCACGACAGGGAGTATGGCTACACCTTC
NA,TRBV2,TRBJ2-3,TRBD1,CASRATGGTDTQYF,TGTGCCAGCAGGGCGACAGGGGGCACAGATACGCAGTATTTT
NA,TRBV19,TRBJ2-3,TRBD1,CASTTGQGTDTQYF,TGTGCCAGTACCACGGGACAGGGGACAGATACGCAGTATTTT
NA,TRBV6-1,TRBJ1-3,NA,CASSVASGNTIYF,TGTGCCAGCAGTGTTGCCTCTGGAAACACCATATATTTT
NA,TRBV19,TRBJ2-5,TRBD2,CASSTTGTRETQYF,TGTGCCAGTAGTACAACCGGGACTAGAGAGACCCAGTACTTC
NA,TRBV5-4,TRBJ2-7,NA,CASSRDFYEQYF,TGTGCCAGCAGCCGGGATTTCTACGAGCAGTACTTC
NA,TRBV9,TRBJ1-1,NA,CASSTGRRNTEAFF,TGTGCCAGCAGCACGGGACGGAGGAACACTGAAGCTTTCTTT
NA,TRBV7-9,TRBJ2-7,NA,CASSSDSTYEQYF,TGTGCCAGCAGCTCAGACAGCACCTACGAGCAGTACTTC
NA,TRBV2,TRBJ1-6,NA,CASKGGQGYSPLHF,TGTGCCAGCAAAGGTGGGCAGGGCTATTCACCCCTCCACTTT
NA,TRBV7-8,TRBJ1-2,NA,CASSFGITYGYTF,TGTGCCAGCAGCTTCGGGATTACCTATGGCTACACCTTC
NA,TRBV19,TRBJ2-7,NA,CASSSSGWSSYEQYF,TGTGCCAGTAGTTCTTCAGGGTGGAGCTCCTACGAGCAGTACTTC
NA,TRBV4-2,TRBJ2-3,TRBD2,CASSQASRLAGTDTQYF,TGTGCCAGCAGCCAAGCTTCGAGACTAGCGGGCACAGATACGCAGTATTTT
few,TRBV6-1,TRBJ2-6,NA,CASREGRFSGANVLTF,TGTGCCAGCCGTGAGGGACGTTTCTCTGGGGCCAACGTCCTGACTTTC
NA,TRBV5-4,TRBJ2-3,TRBD1,CASSLVQGATDTQYF,TGTGCCAGCAGCTTGGTACAGGGGGCTACAGATACGCAGTATTTT
NA,TRBV5-1,TRBJ1-6,TRBD1,CASSQTGDLRPLHF,TGCGCCAGCAGCCAGACAGGGGATTTAAGACCCCTCCACTTT
NA,TRBV19,TRBJ1-5,NA,CASSIDPGRIKNQPQHF,TGTGCCAGTAGTATAGACCCCGGACGGATTAAAAATCAGCCCCAGCATTTT
few,TRBV19,TRBJ1-5,NA,CASSMFGGRDQPQHF,TGTGCCAGTAGTATGTTTGGGGGTAGGGATCAGCCCCAGCATTTT
NA,TRBV2,TRBJ1-2,NA,CASSEEEGYGYTF,TGTGCCAGCAGTGAAGAGGAGGGCTATGGCTACACCTTC
NA,TRBV5-1,TRBJ2-2,TRBD1,CASSPRTGAGELFF,TGCGCCAGCAGCCCAAGGACAGGGGCCGGGGAGCTGTTTTTT
NA,TRBV7-3,TRBJ1-1,NA,CASSPTGLNTEAFF,TGTGCCAGCAGCCCGACAGGACTGAACACTGAAGCTTTCTTT
NA,TRBV7-9,TRBJ1-1,NA,CASSLGGGNTEAFF,TGTGCCAGCAGCTTAGGAGGAGGGAACACTGAAGCTTTCTTT
NA,TRBV7-9,TRBJ2-3,TRBD2,CASSSPGTSVTDTQYF,TGTGCCAGCAGCTCCCCCGGGACTAGCGTTACAGATACGCAGTATTTT
NA,TRBV9,TRBJ2-7,NA,CASSVGKGLTYEQYF,TGTGCCAGCAGCGTAGGTAAGGGGTTGACCTACGAGCAGTACTTC
medium-sized,TRBV10-1,TRBJ1-2,NA,CASSENRVYGYTF,TGCGCCAGCAGTGAAAACAGGGTCTATGGCTACACCTTC
NA,TRBV30,TRBJ2-7,TRBD1,CAWSGDRAYEQYF,TGTGCCTGGAGCGGGGACAGGGCCTACGAGCAGTACTTC
few,TRBV2,TRBJ1-1,NA,CASSGRETEAFF,TGTGCCAGCAGTGGGCGGGAAACTGAAGCTTTCTTT
NA,TRBV2,TRBJ2-5,NA,CASRPDQRETQYF,TGTGCCAGCAGGCCGGACCAGCGGGAGACCCAGTACTTC
NA,TRBV5-4,TRBJ1-2,NA,CASSSPPGTEAGYAF,TGTGCCAGCAGCTCACCACCGGGCACGGAGGCTGGCTACGCCTTC
once,TRBV7-1,TRBJ1-2,NA,CASSLAVQGKTYGYTF,TGTGCCAGCAGCCTAGCCGTTCAGGGAAAGACCTATGGCTACACCTTC
NA,TRBV5-1,TRBJ2-7,NA,CASSLEGLRDEQYF,TGCGCCAGCAGCTTGGAGGGCCTAAGGGACGAGCAGTACTTC
few,TRBV5-4,TRBJ2-7,TRBD2,CACGSGSSYEQYF,TGTGCCTGCGGAAGCGGGAGCTCCTACGAGCAGTACTTC
NA,TRBV7-9,TRBJ2-7,NA,CASSVNYEQYF,TGTGCCAGCAGTGTTAACTACGAGCAGTACTTC
NA,TRBV5-4,TRBJ2-2,TRBD2,CASSPPPGARGLNTGELFF,TGTGCCAGCAGCCCCCCCCCGGGAGCGCGGGGGTTGAACACCGGGGAGCTGTTTTTT
NA,TRBV6-6,TRBJ2-7,TRBD2,CASRPLAGGRSEQYF,TGTGCCAGCAGACCACTAGCGGGGGGTAGGTCGGAGCAGTACTTC
NA,TRBV10-3,TRBJ2-7,NA,CAISESRTDPYEQYF,TGTGCCATCAGTGAGTCGCGGACAGACCCCTACGAGCAGTACTTC
NA,TRBV9,TRBJ2-2,TRBD2,CASSIAGEAGELFF,TGTGCCAGCAGCATAGCGGGAGAAGCCGGGGAGCTGTTTTTT
NA,TRBV6-1,TRBJ2-1,NA,CASSLHQTYNEQFF,TGTGCCAGCAGTCTACATCAAACTTACAATGAGCAGTTCTTC
once,TRBV28,TRBJ2-7,TRBD2,CASSFGPSGTSSYEQYF,TGTGCCAGCAGTTTCGGGCCCAGCGGGACGAGCTCCTACGAGCAGTACTTC
NA,TRBV18,TRBJ2-1,TRBD1,CASSRPGQGIGLEQFF,TGTGCCAGCTCACGACCGGGACAGGGGATAGGTTTGGAGCAGTTCTTC
NA,TRBV29-1,TRBJ2-2,TRBD1,CSVETGESSTGELFF,TGCAGCGTTGAAACAGGGGAATCGTCCACCGGGGAGCTGTTTTTT
NA,TRBV2,TRBJ2-5,NA,CASKLLANQETQYF,TGTGCCAGCAAATTACTAGCAAACCAAGAGACCCAGTACTTC
NA,TRBV11-3,TRBJ1-6,NA,CASSLDLTSPLHF,TGTGCCAGCAGCTTAGATTTGACTTCACCCCTCCACTTT